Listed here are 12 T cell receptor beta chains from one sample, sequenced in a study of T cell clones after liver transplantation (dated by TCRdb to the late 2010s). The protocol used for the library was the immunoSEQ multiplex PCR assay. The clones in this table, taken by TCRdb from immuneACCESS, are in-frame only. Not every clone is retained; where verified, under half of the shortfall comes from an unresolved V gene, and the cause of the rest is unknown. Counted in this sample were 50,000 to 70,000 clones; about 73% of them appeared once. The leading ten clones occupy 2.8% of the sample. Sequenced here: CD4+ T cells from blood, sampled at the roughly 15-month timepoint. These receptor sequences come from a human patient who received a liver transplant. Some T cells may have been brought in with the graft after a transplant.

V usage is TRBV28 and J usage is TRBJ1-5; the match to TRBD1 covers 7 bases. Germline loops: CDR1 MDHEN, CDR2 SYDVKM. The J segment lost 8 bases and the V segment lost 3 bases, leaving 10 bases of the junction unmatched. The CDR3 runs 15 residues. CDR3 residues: CASSFPGPGGEPQHF. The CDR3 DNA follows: TGTGCCAGCAGTTTCCCGGGCCCAGGGGGGGAGCCCCAGCATTTT. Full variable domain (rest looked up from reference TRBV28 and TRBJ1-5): DVKVTQSSRYLVKRTGEKVFLECVQDMDHENMFWYRQDPGLGLRLIYFSYDVKMKEKGDIPEGYSVSREKKERFSLILESASTNQTSMYLCASSFPGPGGEPQHFGDGTRLSIL.

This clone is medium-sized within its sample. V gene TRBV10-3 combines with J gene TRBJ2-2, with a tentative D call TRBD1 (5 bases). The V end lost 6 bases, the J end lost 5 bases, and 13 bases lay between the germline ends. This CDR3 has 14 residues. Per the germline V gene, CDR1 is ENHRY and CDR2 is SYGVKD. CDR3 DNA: TGTGCCATCAGCTCCCAAGGGGTTACCGGGGAGCTGTTTTTT. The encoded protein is CAISSQGVTGELFF.

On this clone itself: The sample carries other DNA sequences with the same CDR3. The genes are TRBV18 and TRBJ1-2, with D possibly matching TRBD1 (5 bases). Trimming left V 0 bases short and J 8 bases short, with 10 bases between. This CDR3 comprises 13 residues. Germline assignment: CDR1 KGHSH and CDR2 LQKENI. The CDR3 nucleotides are TGTGCCAGCTCACCACCCTCAGGGACCGGCTACACCTTC. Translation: CASSPPSGTGYTF.

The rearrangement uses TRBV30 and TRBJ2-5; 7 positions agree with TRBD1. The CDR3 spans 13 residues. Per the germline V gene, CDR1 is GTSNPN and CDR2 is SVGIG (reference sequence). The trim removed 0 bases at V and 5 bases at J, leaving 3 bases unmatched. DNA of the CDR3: TGTGCCTGGAGTGTACAGGGGCCCGAGACCCAGTACTTC. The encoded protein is CAWSVQGPETQYF.

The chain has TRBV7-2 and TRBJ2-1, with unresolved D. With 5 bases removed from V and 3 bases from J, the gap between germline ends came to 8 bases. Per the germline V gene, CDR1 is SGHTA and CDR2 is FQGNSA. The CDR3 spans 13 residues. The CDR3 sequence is CASSRPGYNEQFF. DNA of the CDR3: TGTGCCAGCAGCCGCCCCGGCTACAATGAGCAGTTCTTC.

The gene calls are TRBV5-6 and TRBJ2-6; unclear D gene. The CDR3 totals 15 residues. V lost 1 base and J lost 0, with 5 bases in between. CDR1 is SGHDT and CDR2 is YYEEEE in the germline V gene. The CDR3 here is CASSLQSSGANVLTF. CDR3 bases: TGTGCCAGCAGCTTGCAGAGCTCTGGGGCCAACGTCCTGACTTTC.

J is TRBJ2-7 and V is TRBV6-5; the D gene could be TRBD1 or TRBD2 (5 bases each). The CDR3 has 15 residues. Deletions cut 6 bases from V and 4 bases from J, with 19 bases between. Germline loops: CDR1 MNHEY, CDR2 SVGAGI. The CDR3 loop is CASRYASGGDYEQYF. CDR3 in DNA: TGTGCCAGCAGATACGCGAGTGGGGGAGATTACGAGCAGTACTTC.

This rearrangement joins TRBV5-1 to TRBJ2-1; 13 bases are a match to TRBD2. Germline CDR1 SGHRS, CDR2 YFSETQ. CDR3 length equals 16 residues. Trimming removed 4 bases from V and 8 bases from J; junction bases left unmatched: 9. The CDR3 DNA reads TGCGCCAGCAGCCTAACACTAGCGGGAGGGCCCCATGAGCAGTTCTTC. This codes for CASSLTLAGGPHEQFF.

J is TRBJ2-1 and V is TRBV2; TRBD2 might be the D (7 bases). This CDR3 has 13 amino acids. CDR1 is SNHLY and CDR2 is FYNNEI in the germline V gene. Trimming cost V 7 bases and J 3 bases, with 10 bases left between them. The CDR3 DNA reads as TGTGCCAGCAAGAGGGGGGGCTACAATGAGCAGTTCTTC. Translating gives CASKRGGYNEQFF.

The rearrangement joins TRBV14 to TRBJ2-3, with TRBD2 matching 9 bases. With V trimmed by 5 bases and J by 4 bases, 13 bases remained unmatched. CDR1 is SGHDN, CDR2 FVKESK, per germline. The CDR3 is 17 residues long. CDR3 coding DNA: TGTGCCAGCAGCACGTATTTTAGCGGGAGAGGGGCAGATACGCAGTATTTT. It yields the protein CASSTYFSGRGADTQYF.

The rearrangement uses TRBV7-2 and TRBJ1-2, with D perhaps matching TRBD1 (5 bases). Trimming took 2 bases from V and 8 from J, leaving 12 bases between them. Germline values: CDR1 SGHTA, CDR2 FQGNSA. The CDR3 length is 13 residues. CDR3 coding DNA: TGTGCCAGCAGCTTACAAGGGGCCTGGGGCTACACCTTC. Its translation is CASSLQGAWGYTF.

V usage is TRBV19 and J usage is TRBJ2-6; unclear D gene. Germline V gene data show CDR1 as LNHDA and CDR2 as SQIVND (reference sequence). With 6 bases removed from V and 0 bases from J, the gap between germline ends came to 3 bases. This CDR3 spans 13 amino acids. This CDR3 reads CASRGSGANVLTF. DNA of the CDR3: TGTGCCAGTAGGGGCTCTGGGGCCAACGTCCTGACTTTC.